Below, 16 T cell receptor beta chains from the same sample are listed, as sequenced in a study of spatial heterogeneity in lung cancer. Their cognate antigens are unknown. Points from the study as a whole: Counts of expanded alpha and beta TCRs within tumors tracked the tumor nonsynonymous mutation count.

TCRdb redid the calling of the 5' RACE reads with MiXCR, one entry per CDR3 protein. The sample holds 8,000 to 9,500 distinct CDR3 sequences, over 2.5% seen once. As for time point: sample taken at primary tumor resection. The material sequenced was lung tumor tissue, taken at surgery. The source is a male donor with early-stage non-small cell lung cancer.

This clonotype was detected ten times or more. The genes are TRBV18 and TRBJ2-1; D gene uncertain. This CDR3 comprises 13 residues. Trimming pared 3 bases from V and 4 bases from J, leaving 7 bases between. Germline values: CDR1 KGHSH, CDR2 LQKENI. In DNA, the CDR3 is TGTGCCAGCTCACCTTTGGGATACAATGAGCAGTTCTTC. Amino acids: CASSPLGYNEQFF.

This clonotype counts as medium-sized. The J gene is TRBJ1-5, the V gene TRBV24-1; 10 bases map to TRBD1. The CDR3 is 14 amino acids. Germline-derived CDR1 and CDR2 are KGHDR and SFDVKD. V gave up 7 bases and J gave up 4 bases; unmatched junction bases: 3. Here the CDR3 reads CATRGTGENQPQHF. CDR3 sequence (DNA): TGTGCCACCAGAGGGACAGGGGAAAATCAGCCCCAGCATTTT.

The sample holds many counts of this clonotype. The chain carries TRBV7-9 and TRBJ2-5, with unresolved D. V gave up 7 bases and J gave up 2 bases, with 14 bases separating them. Germline V CDR1 and CDR2: SEHNR, FQNEAQ (reference sequence). CDR3 length: 14 amino acids. The CDR3 DNA is TGTGCCAGCACCAAGCTGGCAGTGCAAGAGACCCAGTACTTC. The encoded protein is CASTKLAVQETQYF.

This clonotype was detected ten times or more. The chain links TRBV20-1 to TRBJ2-3; D is tentatively TRBD1 or TRBD2 (6 bases each). Trimming removed 6 bases at V and 6 bases at J, with 13 bases between. The CDR3 covers 12 residues. Germline V gene lookup returns CDR1 DFQATT and CDR2 SNEGSKA (reference sequence). The CDR3 loop is CSALRGPDTQYF. The CDR3 bases are TGCAGTGCCCTACGGGGGCCCGATACGCAGTATTTT.

In its sample, this clonotype was seen many times. This rearrangement joins TRBV7-3 to TRBJ2-6; D gene unclear. V was pared by 5 bases and J by 7 bases, with 9 bases between. Germline lookup yields CDR1 SGHTA and CDR2 FQGTGA. The CDR3 is made up of 13 amino acids. This CDR3 is CASSPMEANVLTF. The CDR3 DNA is TGTGCCAGCAGCCCGATGGAAGCCAACGTCCTGACTTTC. The full variable domain, in which reference TRBV7-3 and TRBJ2-6 provide the parts outside the CDR3, is GAGVSQTPSNKVTEKGKYVELRCDPISGHTALYWYRQSLGQGPEFLIYFQGTGAADDSGLPNDRFFAVRPEGSVSTLKIQRTERGDSAVYLCASSPMEANVLTFGAGSRLTVL.

This clonotype was picked up many times. V and J are TRBV5-1 and TRBJ2-7; no firm D call. The germline gives CDR1 SGHRS, CDR2 YFSETQ. Trimming removed 6 bases from V and 4 bases from J, with 14 bases in between. This CDR3 is built from 13 residues. The CDR3 DNA reads as TGCGCCAGCACCGAGAGAGTTGGTTACGAGCAGTACTTC. Protein product: CASTERVGYEQYF.

Relative to its sample, this clonotype is medium-sized. Written as DNA, the CDR3 is TGCAGTGCTAGAGGCCGCTCCCCTAGCGGTCAAGAGACCCAGTACTTC. Translating gives CSARGRSPSGQETQYF. The chain recombines TRBV20-1 with TRBJ2-5; 7 bases fit TRBD2. The CDR3 totals 16 residues. In germline, CDR1 is DFQATT, CDR2 SNEGSKA (reference sequence). J lost 2 bases, V lost 1 base, and 10 bases had no gene match.

This clonotype has at least ten counts. The CDR3: CATSDQRQGWAETQYF. CDR3 sequence (DNA): TGTGCCACCAGTGACCAAAGACAGGGGTGGGCAGAGACCCAGTACTTC. J is TRBJ2-5 and V is TRBV24-1, with 8 bases fitting TRBD1. From germline, CDR1 is KGHDR and CDR2 SFDVKD. J lost 4 bases, V lost 4 bases, and 10 bases had no gene match. The CDR3 has 16 residues.

This clonotype is labeled as medium-sized. The rearrangement joins TRBV30 to TRBJ1-5; D is ambiguous. Between the trimmed V and J ends, which lost 0 bases and 7 bases, there was a span of 4 bases. CDR1 and CDR2 from the germline V gene are GTSNPN and SVGIG (reference sequence). This CDR3 is 11 amino acids long. The CDR3 sequence is CAWSVGQPQHF. CDR3 sequence (DNA): TGTGCCTGGAGTGTAGGCCAGCCCCAGCATTTT.

This clonotype appeared a few times. This chain uses TRBV3-1 with TRBJ2-2, with 12 bases matching TRBD2. The germline V gene has CDR1 LGHDT and CDR2 YNNKEL (reference sequence). CDR3 length: 17 amino acids. The junction had 2 bases not matched to a gene; V was cut back by 0 bases and J by 3 bases. In nucleotides, the CDR3 is TGTGCCAGCAGCCAAGATGGACTAGCGGGGTACACCGGGGAGCTGTTTTTT. Translated: CASSQDGLAGYTGELFF.

This clonotype is medium-sized within its sample. The chain is built from TRBV6-6 and TRBJ2-7; 8 nucleotides match TRBD2. The ends lost 5 bases at V and 2 bases at J; junction bases unmatched: 5. The CDR3 runs to 14 residues. CDR1 and CDR2 (germline): MNHNY, SVGAGI (reference sequence). The CDR3 nucleotides are TGTGCCAGCAGTACGGGGGGGAGACCCTACGAGCAGTACTTC. Amino acid sequence: CASSTGGRPYEQYF.

Sample share makes this clonotype medium-sized. V usage is TRBV14 and J usage is TRBJ2-4; D unclear. Deletions cut 3 bases from V and 1 base from J, with 4 bases between. CDR3 size: 13 residues. The germline V gene has CDR1 SGHDN and CDR2 FVKESK. The CDR3 DNA follows: TGTGCCAGCAGCCAGGGGGCCAAAAACATTCAGTACTTC. As protein: CASSQGAKNIQYF.

This clonotype has at least ten counts. CDR3 residues: CASSYFGNQPQHF. As DNA, the CDR3 is TGTGCCAGCAGTTATTTTGGCAATCAGCCCCAGCATTTT. V is TRBV12-3 or TRBV12-4 and J is TRBJ1-5; D not certain. V dropped 4 bases and J dropped 2 bases, with 6 bases sitting between them. This CDR3 is 13 amino acids long.

This clonotype was counted ten times or more. The chain is built from TRBV28 and TRBJ2-1; TRBD2 agrees at 9 bases. CDR1 and CDR2 (germline): MDHEN, SYDVKM. The CDR3 is 14 residues long. V shed 8 bases and J 2 bases; nucleotides not matched to a gene: 4. CDR3 loop: CASRAGGPYNEQFF. CDR3 nucleotide sequence: TGTGCCAGCCGGGCGGGGGGGCCCTACAATGAGCAGTTCTTC.

This clonotype was counted at least ten times. The V call is TRBV3-1, the J call TRBJ2-3; D may correspond to TRBD1 or TRBD2 (5 bases each). The CDR3 contains 13 residues. Trimming left V 1 base short and J 4 bases short, with 6 bases between. Germline V gives CDR1 LGHDT, CDR2 YNNKEL (reference sequence). Here the CDR3 DNA reads TGTGCCAGCAGCCAAGGAGGGGCAGATACGCAGTATTTT. Translated, it gives CASSQGGADTQYF.

This clonotype was recorded many times. The limits of the CDR3 on the DNA are not certain, so only TCRdb's listed CDR3 is given. V and J are TRBV2 and TRBJ2-3; no check of the table's D call, TRBD1, against the DNA was made. CDR1 SNHLY and CDR2 FYNNEI come from the germline V gene. Inclusive of both ends, the CDR3 amounts to 13 amino acids. This CDR3 reads CASSEVGQGARYF.